The 18 T cell receptor beta chains reported below all come from one sample, sequenced in a study of CD8+CD57+ T cells in acquired aplastic anemia. Sequenced patients had shown CD8+CD57+ cell expansion by flow cytometry. For CDR3 and TCR beta VDJ profiling, genomic DNA was the template used. TCRdb re-called the reads through MiXCR, storing one row per CDR3 protein. The sample has approximately 220,000 distinct CDR3 sequences, 47% seen once. The sequenced material came from sorted CD4+, CD8+, or CD8+CD57+ T cells (not recorded which) from PBMCs. Receptor source: a human donor with aplastic anemia.

V gene TRBV7-9 combines with J gene TRBJ2-3, with 7 positions matching TRBD1. The V gene's germline CDR1 is SEHNR and CDR2 FQNEAQ (reference sequence). The V and J ends lost 4 bases and 4 bases, in that order; junction bases with no gene match: 5. The CDR3 contains 14 residues. The CDR3: CASSSGGNPDTQYF. CDR3 bases: TGTGCCAGCAGCTCAGGGGGAAATCCAGATACGCAGTATTTT.

This clonotype was counted ten times or more. As DNA, the CDR3 is TGTGCCAGCAGTGAAGGGACAGGGAGACACACCATATATTTT. It is translated as CASSEGTGRHTIYF. The chain recombines TRBV6-1 with TRBJ1-3, with 8 nucleotides matching TRBD1. This CDR3 spans 14 amino acids. With 1 base clipped from V and 8 bases from J, the junction kept 4 bases outside the gene matches. Germline assignment: CDR1 MNHNS and CDR2 SASEGT.

Concerning this clonotype itself: No conserved phenylalanine or tryptophan ends this CDR3, so it is likely a read error. The gene calls are TRBV7-7 and TRBJ2-1; no definite D call. Looked up from germline, CDR1 is SSHAT and CDR2 is FNYEAQ (reference sequence). This CDR3 has 15 amino acids. In DNA, the CDR3 is TGTGCTAGCAGCGCGTTGGGTAGCTCCTACAATGAGCAGTTCCTC. Encoded protein: CASSALGSSYNEQFL.

The chain uses TRBV15 and TRBJ2-1, with 8 positions matching TRBD2. Trimming cost V 3 bases and J 5 bases; bases outside gene matches: 9. Per germline, CDR1 LNHNV and CDR2 YYDKDF (reference sequence). This CDR3 comprises 16 residues. CDR3 loop: CATSSVSRGANNEQFF. CDR3 coding DNA: TGTGCCACCAGCAGTGTATCGCGGGGGGCCAACAATGAGCAGTTCTTC.

This clonotype has ten or more counts. The chain joins TRBV5-1 to TRBJ1-3; D gene uncertain. There are 15 residues in the CDR3. CDR1 is SGHRS, CDR2 YFSETQ, per germline. V was pared by 0 bases and J by 0 bases, with 7 bases between. The CDR3 DNA follows: TGCGCCAGCAGCTTGGGGGAGAGCTCTGGAAACACCATATATTTT. This translates into CASSLGESSGNTIYF.

The rearrangement uses TRBV19 and TRBJ1-6; D is perhaps TRBD1 (5 bases). The CDR3 has 14 residues. Germline assignment: CDR1 LNHDA and CDR2 SQIVND (reference sequence). Trimming took off 5 bases at V and 9 bases at J, with 14 bases between the two ends. Here the CDR3 reads CASSPDRGASPLHF. DNA for the CDR3: TGTGCCAGTAGTCCAGACAGAGGAGCTTCACCCCTCCACTTT.

Of note for this clonotype: One junction end disagrees with the germline gene, perhaps due to a read error. CDR3 coding DNA: TGTGCCATCAGTGAGGGGCAGTTTAATGAAAGACTGTTTTTT. As protein: CAISEGQFNERLFF. The rearrangement links TRBV10-3 to TRBJ1-4; D gene uncertain. The length of the CDR3 is 14 residues. Germline V CDR1 and CDR2: ENHRY, SYGVKD.

J is TRBJ1-2 and V is TRBV7-2; 8 nucleotides agree with TRBD1. With 2 bases clipped from V and 8 bases from J, the junction kept 10 bases outside the gene matches. The CDR3 is made up of 15 amino acids. CDR1 is SGHTA and CDR2 is FQGNSA in the germline V gene. The CDR3 coding sequence is TGTGCCAGCAGCTTATTTAGTCAGGGGGCGATCGGCTACACCTTC. Its protein is CASSLFSQGAIGYTF.

This chain joins TRBV10-3 and TRBJ1-2; a possible D gene is TRBD1 (6 bases). CDR3 length: 13 residues. V was cut by 8 bases and J by 0 bases, with 10 bases left in between. Germline CDR1 reads ENHRY; CDR2 reads SYGVKD. CDR3 amino acids: CAIAGETNYGYTF. Here the CDR3 DNA reads TGTGCCATCGCAGGGGAAACTAACTATGGCTACACCTTC.

The chain recombines TRBV7-2 with TRBJ2-7; 8 nucleotides line up with TRBD2. The CDR3 is 14 amino acids. V shed 5 bases, J shed 5 bases, and the junction held 8 bases outside the gene matches. Germline V gene data show CDR1 as SGHTA and CDR2 as FQGNSA. The CDR3 bases are TGTGCCAGCAGCCCCTTGCGGGGGGTCGACGAGCAGTACTTC. Translated: CASSPLRGVDEQYF.

The chain joins TRBV27 to TRBJ1-1; weak D call: TRBD1 (6 bases). The germline V gene has CDR1 MNHEY and CDR2 SMNVEV (reference sequence). The CDR3 has 14 residues. V lost 6 bases and J lost 1, with 12 bases in between. The CDR3 sequence: CASSLGHPNTEAFF. The CDR3 nucleotides are TGTGCCAGCAGCTTGGGACATCCGAACACTGAAGCTTTCTTT.

The rearrangement links TRBV25-1 to TRBJ2-7; the D gene could be TRBD1 or TRBD2 (5 bases each). Germline CDR1 is MGHDK and CDR2 is SYGVNS. V lost 6 bases, J lost 3 bases, and 15 bases lay in between. The CDR3 length is 14 residues. CDR3 sequence reads: CASSSAGTDYEQYF. Written as DNA, the CDR3 is TGTGCCAGCAGCTCAGCCGGGACGGACTACGAGCAGTACTTC.

The V and J genes are TRBV2 and TRBJ1-5, with D perhaps TRBD1 (6 bases). Trimming took off 6 bases at V and 3 bases at J, with 12 bases between the two ends. CDR3 length: 14 residues. CDR1 is SNHLY and CDR2 is FYNNEI in the germline V gene. As DNA, the CDR3 is TGTGCCAGCAGGAAGGACAGTAACAATCAGCCCCAGCATTTT. This encodes CASRKDSNNQPQHF. The whole variable domain, filled in from reference TRBV2 and TRBJ1-5, reads EPEVTQTPSHQVTQMGQEVILRCVPISNHLYFYWYRQILGQKVEFLVSFYNNEISEKSEIFDDQFSVERPDGSNFTLKIRSTKLEDSAMYFCASRKDSNNQPQHFGDGTRLSIL.

The chain couples TRBV9 to TRBJ1-3; a possible D gene is TRBD1 (5 bases). Germline V gene lookup returns CDR1 SGDLS and CDR2 YYNGEE. Deletions cut 5 bases from V and 7 bases from J, with 13 bases between. This CDR3 region has 13 residues. The CDR3 sequence is CASSPRGMNTIYF. The CDR3 coding sequence is TGTGCCAGCAGTCCTAGGGGAATGAACACCATATATTTT. Full variable domain (rest looked up from reference TRBV9 and TRBJ1-3): DSGVTQTPKHLITATGQRVTLRCSPRSGDLSVYWYQQSLDQGLQFLIQYYNGEERAKGNILERFSAQQFPDLHSELNLSSLELGDSALYFCASSPRGMNTIYFGEGSWLTVV.

This clonotype appeared once. The gene calls are TRBV5-6 and TRBJ2-6; perhaps TRBD2 as D (7 bases). Per the germline V gene, CDR1 is SGHDT and CDR2 is YYEEEE. Trimming left V 6 bases short and J 0 bases short, with 16 bases between. This CDR3 has 17 amino acids. This CDR3 is CASTWGGSRSGANVLTF. In nucleotides, the CDR3 is TGTGCCAGCACCTGGGGGGGCAGCCGCTCTGGGGCCAACGTCCTGACTTTC.

In its sample, this clonotype was seen many times. The chain links TRBV5-5 to TRBJ1-5; 7 bases map to TRBD1. Per germline, CDR1 SGHKS and CDR2 YYEKEE (reference sequence). This CDR3 is 15 amino acids long. Trimming at V came to 4 bases and at J to 3 bases, leaving 7 bases not matched to a gene. CDR3 residues: CASSETGTDNQPQHF. The CDR3, as DNA: TGTGCCAGCAGCGAAACCGGGACAGACAATCAGCCCCAGCATTTT.

With regard to this clonotype: With a much larger clone just one base away, this may be a read error. This chain joins TRBV5-6 and TRBJ1-6, with D hard to call. The V gene's germline CDR1 is SGHDT and CDR2 YYEEEE. The CDR3 has 15 amino acids. CDR3 DNA: TGTGCCAGCAGCCCCGACCGCTGCGTGAATTCACCCCCCCACTTT. Protein product: CASSPDRCVNSPPHF.

As regards this clonotype: A read error may account for a junction end that differs from germline. The chain recombines TRBV20-1 with TRBJ2-1; D not certain. The CDR3 runs 15 residues. Germline V CDR1 and CDR2: DFQATT, SNEGSKA (reference sequence). The CDR3 region has the DNA TGCAGCGCTATCCTCAGACTGCACTCCTACATTGAGCAGTTCTTC. This sequence encodes CSAILRLHSYIEQFF.